The source of this TCR beta chain is a study of beta chain features in type 1 diabetes. Study-wide findings and caveats: Whether TCRB rearrangement is influenced by HLA type went unresolved here.

Sorted CD4+ subsets: naive, central memory, regulatory, stem cell-like memory (CD45RO/CCR7/CD25/CD127/CD95/CD27 panel). Post-sort purity exceeded 98% for all sorted populations. cDNA synthesis used the whole RNA isolate, giving expressed TCRB sequences. Sequencing was performed with immunoSEQ multiplex PCR; in TCRdb, only in-frame clones are kept and a portion is missing. This sample has 900,000 or so clones; roughly a sixth occur once, and the top ten carry 0.02% to 0.025%. This clone was picked up a small number of times. No antigen is known for it. This sample includes further DNA sequences coding for the same CDR3. Germline CDR1 SGDLS, CDR2 YYNGEE. The length of the CDR3 is 14 residues. Trimming pared 0 bases from V and 1 base from J, leaving 7 bases between.

This chain joins TRBV9 and TRBJ1-1; TRBD1 is a possible D gene (6 bases). The specimen sequenced was naive CD4+ T cells from blood. This TCR was recovered from a woman under 30 in good health. Here the CDR3 DNA reads TGTGCCAGCAGCGTAGAACAGGGGAACACTGAAGCTTTCTTT. Protein product: CASSVEQGNTEAFF. The full variable domain, in which reference TRBV9 and TRBJ1-1 provide the parts outside the CDR3, is DSGVTQTPKHLITATGQRVTLRCSPRSGDLSVYWYQQSLDQGLQFLIQYYNGEERAKGNILERFSAQQFPDLHSELNLSSLELGDSALYFCASSVEQGNTEAFFGQGTRLTVV.